A selection of T cell receptor beta chains follows, all from one sample in a study of blood T cell repertoires in COVID-19. The method was immunoSEQ multiplex PCR; TCRdb's version includes in-frame clones alone and lacks a portion of them. The sample includes 130,000 or so clones, just under 85% of them seen just once. Sequences were obtained from PBMCs or T cells enriched from blood (not recorded which). The receptors were gathered from a woman aged 45-60 years with acute COVID-19. CDR3s include the opening cysteine and the closing phenylalanine or tryptophan. Each record gives: V gene, J gene, CDR3 length, clone size, D gene, CDR3 protein, CDR3 DNA. A D gene is named only where the DNA matches it firmly. Only some rows state a clone size, as once, few, many or a class for expanded clones.

V gene: TRBV11-3; J gene: TRBJ2-1; CDR3 length: 16; clone size: few; D gene: TRBD2; CDR3 protein: CASSSYGGSSYNEQFF; CDR3 DNA: TGTGCCAGCAGCTCCTACGGGGGGAGCTCCTACAATGAGCAGTTCTTC
V gene: TRBV9; J gene: TRBJ1-1; CDR3 length: 14; clone size: -; D gene: TRBD1; CDR3 protein: CASSPTGFDTEAFF; CDR3 DNA: TGTGCCAGCAGCCCGACAGGGTTCGACACTGAAGCTTTCTTT
V gene: TRBV3-1/TRBV3-2; J gene: TRBJ2-7; CDR3 length: 15; clone size: -; D gene: -; CDR3 protein: CASSQGLSDSYEQYF; CDR3 DNA: TGTGCCAGCAGCCAAGGATTGAGCGACTCCTACGAGCAGTACTTC
V gene: TRBV7-2; J gene: TRBJ1-1; CDR3 length: 14; clone size: -; D gene: -; CDR3 protein: CASSLGRQSTEAFF; CDR3 DNA: TGTGCCAGCAGCTTAGGAAGACAGTCCACTGAAGCTTTCTTT
V gene: TRBV18; J gene: TRBJ1-5; CDR3 length: 13; clone size: few; D gene: -; CDR3 protein: CASSPGQFEPQHF; CDR3 DNA: TGTGCCAGCTCACCTGGACAGTTCGAGCCCCAGCATTTT
V gene: TRBV7-8; J gene: TRBJ1-4; CDR3 length: 16; clone size: -; D gene: TRBD1; CDR3 protein: CASSPRTGVTNEKLFF; CDR3 DNA: TGTGCCAGCAGCCCTCGGACAGGGGTTACGAATGAAAAACTGTTTTTT
V gene: TRBV9; J gene: TRBJ2-3; CDR3 length: 18; clone size: -; D gene: TRBD1; CDR3 protein: CASSVGPPGQGRPDTQYF; CDR3 DNA: TGTGCCAGCAGCGTAGGACCCCCGGGACAGGGGAGGCCAGATACGCAGTATTTT
V gene: TRBV2; J gene: TRBJ2-7; CDR3 length: 13; clone size: -; D gene: -; CDR3 protein: CASRGDNDYEQYF; CDR3 DNA: TGTGCCAGCAGGGGGGACAACGACTACGAGCAGTACTTC
V gene: TRBV6-4; J gene: TRBJ2-3; CDR3 length: 13; clone size: -; D gene: TRBD1; CDR3 protein: CASSDSDRDTQYF; CDR3 DNA: TGTGCCAGCAGTGACTCGGACAGGGATACGCAGTATTTT
V gene: TRBV4-2; J gene: TRBJ1-3; CDR3 length: 14; clone size: -; D gene: -; CDR3 protein: CASSQGRSRDTIYF; CDR3 DNA: TGTGCCAGCAGCCAAGGGAGATCACGGGACACCATATATTTT
V gene: TRBV5-6; J gene: TRBJ2-3; CDR3 length: 16; clone size: -; D gene: TRBD1; CDR3 protein: CASRFRTGSRADTQYF; CDR3 DNA: TGTGCCAGCAGGTTTAGGACAGGGTCAAGGGCAGATACGCAGTATTTT
V gene: TRBV20-1; J gene: TRBJ1-4; CDR3 length: 14; clone size: few; D gene: -; CDR3 protein: CSASRPGESEKLFF; CDR3 DNA: TGCAGTGCTAGTCGGCCAGGGGAGAGCGAAAAACTGTTTTTT
V gene: TRBV18; J gene: TRBJ2-7; CDR3 length: 15; clone size: -; D gene: -; CDR3 protein: CASSSATERPYEQYF; CDR3 DNA: TGTGCCAGCTCCTCAGCGACGGAGAGGCCCTACGAGCAGTACTTC
V gene: TRBV19; J gene: TRBJ2-7; CDR3 length: 15; clone size: once; D gene: TRBD1; CDR3 protein: CASSIPGTESYEQYF; CDR3 DNA: TGTGCCAGTAGTATTCCCGGGACAGAATCCTACGAGCAGTACTTC
V gene: TRBV27; J gene: TRBJ1-1; CDR3 length: 14; clone size: -; D gene: -; CDR3 protein: CASSPGDTTTEAFF; CDR3 DNA: TGTGCCAGCAGTCCCGGGGACACAACAACCGAAGCTTTCTTT
V gene: TRBV3-1/TRBV3-2; J gene: TRBJ2-1; CDR3 length: 19; clone size: -; D gene: TRBD2; CDR3 protein: CASSPRGPKRERSYNEQFF; CDR3 DNA: TGTGCCAGCAGCCCGAGGGGCCCAAAGCGGGAGCGCTCCTACAATGAGCAGTTCTTC
V gene: TRBV7-3; J gene: TRBJ2-2; CDR3 length: 13; clone size: once; D gene: -; CDR3 protein: CASSLLRSGELFF; CDR3 DNA: TGTGCCAGCAGCCTGTTGCGGTCCGGGGAGCTGTTTTTT
V gene: TRBV24-1; J gene: TRBJ2-7; CDR3 length: 16; clone size: -; D gene: -; CDR3 protein: CATSDLPWDSIYEQYF; CDR3 DNA: TGTGCCACCAGTGATTTGCCCTGGGACTCGATCTACGAGCAGTACTTC
V gene: TRBV24-1; J gene: TRBJ2-1; CDR3 length: 14; clone size: -; D gene: -; CDR3 protein: CATGGAVSYNEQFF; CDR3 DNA: TGTGCCACCGGCGGGGCGGTCTCCTACAATGAGCAGTTCTTC
V gene: TRBV5-8; J gene: TRBJ2-2; CDR3 length: 16; clone size: -; D gene: TRBD2; CDR3 protein: CASSRRLAENTGELFF; CDR3 DNA: TGTGCCAGCAGCCGGCGGCTAGCGGAGAACACCGGGGAGCTGTTTTTT
V gene: TRBV7-9; J gene: TRBJ2-7; CDR3 length: 17; clone size: -; D gene: -; CDR3 protein: CASSLAGSAGTLYEQYF; CDR3 DNA: TGTGCCAGCAGCTTAGCGGGGTCCGCGGGAACACTCTACGAGCAGTACTTC
V gene: TRBV7-8; J gene: TRBJ2-7; CDR3 length: 12; clone size: once; D gene: -; CDR3 protein: CASSPRDYEQYF; CDR3 DNA: TGTGCCAGCAGCCCCAGGGACTACGAGCAGTACTTC
V gene: TRBV5-4; J gene: TRBJ2-3; CDR3 length: 15; clone size: -; D gene: TRBD2; CDR3 protein: CALRTSGSSTDTQYF; CDR3 DNA: TGTGCCTTGCGGACTAGCGGGTCTAGCACAGATACGCAGTATTTT
V gene: TRBV11-2; J gene: TRBJ2-3; CDR3 length: 18; clone size: once; D gene: TRBD2; CDR3 protein: CASSLSGTSGLESFTQYF; CDR3 DNA: TGTGCCAGCAGCTTATCCGGGACTAGCGGGTTAGAATCCTTTACGCAGTATTTT
V gene: TRBV14; J gene: TRBJ2-1; CDR3 length: 16; clone size: -; D gene: TRBD2; CDR3 protein: CASSQDIGGSDNEQFF; CDR3 DNA: TGTGCCAGCAGCCAAGATATCGGGGGGTCGGACAATGAGCAGTTCTTC
V gene: TRBV11-3; J gene: TRBJ2-1; CDR3 length: 15; clone size: once; D gene: TRBD2; CDR3 protein: CASSTRTSGYNEQFF; CDR3 DNA: TGTGCCAGCAGCACCCGGACTAGCGGTTACAATGAGCAGTTCTTC
V gene: TRBV5-1; J gene: TRBJ2-1; CDR3 length: 13; clone size: -; D gene: TRBD2; CDR3 protein: CASKEREDNEQFF; CDR3 DNA: TGCGCCAGCAAGGAGCGGGAAGACAATGAGCAGTTCTTC
V gene: TRBV28; J gene: TRBJ2-7; CDR3 length: 14; clone size: once; D gene: -; CDR3 protein: CASSSQGLNHEQYF; CDR3 DNA: TGTGCCAGCAGTTCCCAGGGGTTGAACCACGAGCAGTACTTC
V gene: TRBV5-4; J gene: TRBJ2-3; CDR3 length: 17; clone size: -; D gene: TRBD2; CDR3 protein: CASSLMGLAGSTDTQYF; CDR3 DNA: TGTGCCAGCAGCTTGATGGGACTAGCGGGGAGCACAGATACGCAGTATTTT
V gene: TRBV19; J gene: TRBJ2-2; CDR3 length: 14; clone size: -; D gene: TRBD2; CDR3 protein: CASTGGRGTGELFF; CDR3 DNA: TGTGCCAGTACGGGCGGGAGGGGCACCGGGGAGCTGTTTTTT
V gene: TRBV18; J gene: TRBJ1-3; CDR3 length: 19; clone size: -; D gene: -; CDR3 protein: CASSLTSFDRPASGNTIYF; CDR3 DNA: TGTGCCAGCTCACTCACCTCGTTTGACAGGCCGGCCTCTGGAAACACCATATATTTT
V gene: TRBV12-5; J gene: TRBJ2-7; CDR3 length: 14; clone size: -; D gene: -; CDR3 protein: CASGGSRSFYEQYF; CDR3 DNA: TGTGCTAGTGGGGGGAGCCGCAGCTTCTACGAGCAGTACTTC
V gene: TRBV29-1; J gene: TRBJ2-7; CDR3 length: 13; clone size: -; D gene: -; CDR3 protein: CSASTWSVYEQYF; CDR3 DNA: TGCAGCGCTTCGACATGGTCCGTCTACGAGCAGTACTTC
V gene: TRBV5-1; J gene: TRBJ2-6; CDR3 length: 19; clone size: -; D gene: TRBD2; CDR3 protein: CASRRPGLGSPGGANVLTF; CDR3 DNA: TGCGCCAGCAGACGGCCGGGACTAGGCTCCCCTGGTGGGGCCAACGTCCTGACTTTC
V gene: TRBV7-3; J gene: TRBJ1-6; CDR3 length: 17; clone size: -; D gene: TRBD1; CDR3 protein: CASSPGTAERGGNPLHF; CDR3 DNA: TGTGCCAGCAGCCCCGGGACAGCGGAAAGAGGAGGGAACCCCCTCCACTTT
V gene: TRBV9; J gene: TRBJ2-1; CDR3 length: 15; clone size: -; D gene: -; CDR3 protein: CASSTGGYSYNEQFF; CDR3 DNA: TGTGCCAGCAGCACCGGGGGATACTCCTACAATGAGCAGTTCTTC
V gene: TRBV5-1; J gene: TRBJ1-2; CDR3 length: 14; clone size: once; D gene: -; CDR3 protein: CASSLVGGPYGYTF; CDR3 DNA: TGCGCCAGCAGCTTGGTCGGGGGGCCGTATGGCTACACCTTC
V gene: TRBV9; J gene: TRBJ2-5; CDR3 length: 14; clone size: -; D gene: -; CDR3 protein: CASSVGVEGETQYF; CDR3 DNA: TGTGCCAGCAGCGTAGGGGTGGAGGGGGAGACCCAGTACTTC
V gene: TRBV9; J gene: TRBJ1-1; CDR3 length: 17; clone size: -; D gene: -; CDR3 protein: CASSPSGGSGRNTEAFF; CDR3 DNA: TGTGCCAGCAGCCCGAGCGGGGGGTCAGGGCGGAACACTGAAGCTTTCTTT
V gene: TRBV7-2; J gene: TRBJ2-5; CDR3 length: 16; clone size: -; D gene: -; CDR3 protein: CASSLAGGGRGETQYF; CDR3 DNA: TGTGCCAGCAGCTTAGCAGGGGGCGGACGGGGGGAGACCCAGTACTTC
V gene: TRBV28; J gene: TRBJ2-2; CDR3 length: 12; clone size: -; D gene: -; CDR3 protein: CASSEQDGELFF; CDR3 DNA: TGTGCCAGCAGCGAGCAGGACGGGGAGCTGTTTTTT
V gene: TRBV7-3; J gene: TRBJ2-7; CDR3 length: 14; clone size: -; D gene: -; CDR3 protein: CASPGAQPSHEQYF; CDR3 DNA: TGTGCCAGCCCTGGGGCCCAGCCATCCCACGAGCAGTACTTC
V gene: TRBV6-5; J gene: TRBJ1-1; CDR3 length: 14; clone size: -; D gene: TRBD1; CDR3 protein: CASRWDRDATEAFF; CDR3 DNA: TGTGCCAGCAGGTGGGACAGGGATGCCACTGAAGCTTTCTTT
V gene: TRBV6-1; J gene: TRBJ1-1; CDR3 length: 16; clone size: -; D gene: TRBD1; CDR3 protein: CASSDIRTGTNTEAFF; CDR3 DNA: TGTGCCAGCAGTGATATCCGGACAGGGACGAACACTGAAGCTTTCTTT
V gene: TRBV29-1; J gene: TRBJ2-1; CDR3 length: 16; clone size: -; D gene: TRBD2; CDR3 protein: CSVEKLGLAGGNEQFF; CDR3 DNA: TGCAGCGTTGAAAAATTGGGACTAGCGGGGGGAAATGAGCAGTTCTTC
V gene: TRBV7-9; J gene: TRBJ2-7; CDR3 length: 14; clone size: -; D gene: TRBD1; CDR3 protein: CASSSPGQGYEQYF; CDR3 DNA: TGTGCCAGCAGCAGCCCGGGACAGGGCTACGAGCAGTACTTC
V gene: TRBV7-2; J gene: TRBJ1-5; CDR3 length: 12; clone size: -; D gene: -; CDR3 protein: CASSLRGQPQHF; CDR3 DNA: TGTGCCAGCAGCTTAAGGGGGCAGCCCCAGCATTTT
V gene: TRBV11-3; J gene: TRBJ2-7; CDR3 length: 14; clone size: once; D gene: -; CDR3 protein: CASSLAVGLGEQYF; CDR3 DNA: TGTGCCAGCAGCTTAGCGGTTGGACTGGGCGAGCAGTACTTC
V gene: TRBV6-1; J gene: TRBJ1-1; CDR3 length: 13; clone size: once; D gene: -; CDR3 protein: CASSEDRVRKAFF; CDR3 DNA: TGTGCCAGCAGTGAAGACAGGGTCCGGAAAGCTTTCTTT